This record concerns one T cell receptor beta chain sequence. The antigen is undetermined. This CDR3 comprises 14 residues. Germline lookup yields CDR1 SNHLY and CDR2 FYNNEI. With 5 bases clipped from V and 6 bases from J, the junction kept 8 bases outside the gene matches. The data originate from a study of shared clonotypes between healthy human individuals. The investigators split CD4+ cells into a CD45RA+ naive subset and a CD45RA-negative memory subset. The table came from immunoSEQ multiplex PCR; TCRdb's copy has only in-frame clones and leaves some out. The sample carries about 1.5 million clones, approximately 96% recorded once. Study-wide results and limits: Compared with clonotypes that all four donors shared, non-shared clonotypes had lower generation probabilities.

The source of this sequence is a man aged 25 to 40 in good health. The sequencing input was naive CD4+ T cells sorted from blood. Specified subset: CD45RA+ positively selected. This sequence joins TRBV2 and TRBJ2-3, with 7 nucleotides matching TRBD2. CDR3 residues: CASSLAEAPDTQYF. Written as DNA, the CDR3 is TGTGCCAGCAGTCTAGCGGAGGCCCCGGATACGCAGTATTTT.